Below are 28 T cell receptor beta chains sequenced from a single sample in a study of blood T cells in healthy people across ages. It was with a sample-barcoded 5' primer and a J-beta primer mix that a second PCR of roughly 7 to 12 cycles was run. TCRdb re-derived calls from the 5' RACE reads in MiXCR, one entry per CDR3 protein. The sample has over 700,000 distinct CDR3 sequences; less than 70% are singletons. Sequencing was performed on blood. The source of these receptors is an elderly man in good health.

V usage is TRBV11-2 and J usage is TRBJ2-3; 7 bases agree with TRBD2. V lost 3 bases to trimming and J lost 14 bases; unmatched junction nucleotides: 17. Germline V gene data show CDR1 as SGHAT and CDR2 as FQNNGV. The CDR3 length is 15 residues. The CDR3: CASSFPSGPERYAYF. For the CDR3, the DNA is TGTGCCAGCAGCTTCCCTAGCGGTCCCGAAAGATACGCGTATTTT.

V usage is TRBV20-1 and J usage is TRBJ1-2; D gene unclear. This CDR3 has 13 amino acids. Germline-derived CDR1 and CDR2 are DFQATT and SNEGSKA (reference sequence). V was trimmed by 0 bases and J by 4 bases, leaving 9 bases between them. The CDR3 reads CSAREPSPYGYTF. CDR3 nucleotides: TGCAGTGCTAGAGAACCGTCCCCCTATGGCTACACCTTC.

The rearrangement links TRBV10-3 to TRBJ2-1; perhaps TRBD1 as D (6 bases). Germline CDR1 and CDR2: ENHRY and SYGVKD. Trimming shortened V by 6 bases and J by 3 bases, and 12 bases separated the two germline ends. The CDR3 sequence is 14 residues long. DNA for the CDR3: TGTGCCATCAGAGGGGGAGACCGCTACAATGAGCAGTTCTTC. It translates to CAIRGGDRYNEQFF.

The chain carries TRBV5-1 and TRBJ2-7; no reliable D call. This CDR3 is built from 13 residues. V was pared by 5 bases and J by 7 bases, with 16 bases between. Germline assignment: CDR1 SGHRS and CDR2 YFSETQ. The CDR3 loop is CASRLGTDNEQYF. CDR3 nucleotide sequence: TGCGCCAGCAGGCTCGGCACCGACAATGAGCAGTACTTC.

CDR3 nucleotides: TGTGCCAGCAGTGCAGGGGGGATAGGAGAGACCCAGTACTTC. Residues: CASSAGGIGETQYF. J is TRBJ2-5 and V is TRBV25-1, with TRBD1 as a possible D gene (7 bases). The CDR3 extends over 14 amino acids. Looked up from germline, CDR1 is MGHDK and CDR2 is SYGVNS. V lost 4 bases to trimming and J lost 4 bases, with 13 bases between them. Variable domain in full (rest from reference TRBV25-1 and TRBJ2-5): EADIYQTPRYLVIGTGKKITLECSQTMGHDKMYWYQQDPGMELHLIHYSYGVNSTEKGDLSSESTVSRIRTEHFPLTLESARPSHTSQYLCASSAGGIGETQYFGPGTRLLVL.

The V and J genes are TRBV30 and TRBJ2-4; TRBD1 matches at 9 bases. Germline V gene sequence: CDR1 GTSNPN, CDR2 SVGIG (reference sequence). The J segment lost 0 bases and the V segment lost 5 bases, leaving 8 bases of the junction unmatched. The CDR3 consists of 16 residues. The DNA of the CDR3 is TGTGCCTGGCGGAGGGAGGGACAGGGAGCCAAAAACATTCAGTACTTC. Translated: CAWRREGQGAKNIQYF. Supplemented by reference TRBV30 and TRBJ2-4, the full variable domain reads SQTIHQWPATLVQPVGSPLSLECTVEGTSNPNLYWYRQAAGRGLQLLFYSVGIGQISSEVPQNLSASRPQDRQFILSSKKLLLSDSGFYLCAWRREGQGAKNIQYFGAGTRLSVL.

This clonotype was seen once. The chain links TRBV20-1 to TRBJ1-4; 11 bases fit TRBD1. This CDR3 is 14 amino acids long. CDR1 is DFQATT and CDR2 is SNEGSKA in the germline V gene (reference sequence). V was pared by 4 bases and J by 3 bases, with 1 base of the junction left unmatched. The CDR3 nucleotides are TGCAGTGCTATGGGACAGGGGGCTAATGAAAAACTGTTTTTT. Its protein product is CSAMGQGANEKLFF.

The gene calls are TRBV20-1 and TRBJ2-1; 7 nucleotides agree with TRBD2. Germline V gives CDR1 DFQATT, CDR2 SNEGSKA (reference sequence). The CDR3 is made up of 16 amino acids. V was pared by 3 bases and J by 4 bases, with 12 bases of the junction left unmatched. The DNA of the CDR3 is TGCAGTGCTAGTTTCCCGGGAGGAAAGGGGTACAATGAGCAGTTCTTC. It encodes CSASFPGGKGYNEQFF.

Here the CDR3 reads CASSQDTTSDEQFF. CDR3 coding DNA: TGTGCCAGCAGCCAAGATACGACTAGCGATGAGCAGTTCTTC. The J gene is TRBJ2-1, the V gene TRBV4-2; 8 bases line up with TRBD2. This CDR3 has 14 residues. Germline V gene sequence: CDR1 LGHNA, CDR2 YNFKEQ. V gave up 0 bases and J gave up 8 bases; unmatched junction bases: 3.

The genes are TRBV30 and TRBJ1-1, with D possibly matching TRBD1 (5 bases). Germline V CDR1 and CDR2: GTSNPN, SVGIG (reference sequence). This CDR3 spans 14 amino acids. With 1 base removed from V and 6 bases from J, the gap between germline ends came to 15 bases. CDR3 amino acids: CAWSGGTPGSEAFF. CDR3 in DNA: TGTGCCTGGAGTGGAGGGACCCCTGGGTCTGAAGCTTTCTTT.

This clonotype was observed a few times. The DNA of the CDR3 is TGCGCCAGCAGCCCCTCCGCGGGAGCAACCTACAATGAGCAGTTCTTC. Its protein is CASSPSAGATYNEQFF. The chain couples TRBV5-1 to TRBJ2-1, with 7 bases that match TRBD2. This CDR3 comprises 16 residues. Germline V gene sequence: CDR1 SGHRS, CDR2 YFSETQ. The J segment lost 2 bases and the V segment lost 4 bases, leaving 9 bases of the junction unmatched.

Turning to this clonotype: Being one base from a much bigger clone, this may be a read error. This chain uses TRBV29-1 with TRBJ1-5, with D possibly being TRBD1 (5 bases). Trimming removed 4 bases at V and 4 bases at J, with 11 bases between. The CDR3 extends over 13 amino acids. The germline V gene encodes CDR1 SQVTM and CDR2 ANQGSEA. For the CDR3, the DNA is TGCAGCGTTGCGCAGGGTGTTAATCAGCCCCAGCATTTT. It is translated as CSVAQGVNQPQHF.

The chain couples TRBV12-5 to TRBJ2-3, with TRBD2 matching 7 bases. The germline gives CDR1 LGHNT, CDR2 FRNRAP. The CDR3 runs to 15 residues. With V trimmed by 2 bases and J by 6 bases, 8 bases remained unmatched. CDR3 sequence (DNA): TGTGCTAGTGGTTTGACAGCGGGACCCCCGGATACGCAGTATTTT. Translation gives CASGLTAGPPDTQYF.

This clonotype was detected a few times. The chain has TRBV29-1 and TRBJ2-3, with D unclear. The germline V gene encodes CDR1 SQVTM and CDR2 ANQGSEA. The ends were cut back, 6 bases at V and 5 bases at J, with 9 bases in the middle. This CDR3 region has 11 residues. In DNA form, the CDR3 reads TGCAGCGTGCGGTCCGTAGATACGCAGTATTTT. As protein: CSVRSVDTQYF.

The chain has TRBV6-6 and TRBJ1-5, with a possible D match to TRBD1 (5 bases). Germline V gene data show CDR1 as MNHNY and CDR2 as SVGAGI (reference sequence). V was clipped by 2 bases and J by 9 bases, with 17 bases between them. This CDR3 region has 15 residues. The CDR3 region has the DNA TGTGCCAGCAGTTACGTAGGGCAGGGTAGTCGGCCCCAGCATTTT. This codes for CASSYVGQGSRPQHF.

This rearrangement joins TRBV20-1 to TRBJ1-2, with D possibly TRBD1 on 5 matching bases. The CDR3 is 14 residues long. The germline gives CDR1 DFQATT, CDR2 SNEGSKA (reference sequence). The V and J ends lost 0 bases and 4 bases respectively, with 12 bases between them. CDR3 sequence: CSARDPGSVYGYTF. CDR3 bases: TGCAGTGCTAGAGATCCAGGGAGCGTCTATGGCTACACCTTC.

The CDR3 region is CASSTSGRGSYNEQFF. CDR3 in DNA: TGTGCCAGCAGTACTAGCGGGAGGGGATCCTACAATGAGCAGTTCTTC. The chain joins TRBV28 to TRBJ2-1, with 13 bases lining up with TRBD2. There are 16 residues in the CDR3. Germline CDR1 is MDHEN and CDR2 is SYDVKM. J was trimmed by 1 base and V by 5 bases; bases with no gene match: 2. Together with reference TRBV28 and TRBJ2-1, the CDR3 gives the full variable domain: DVKVTQSSRYLVKRTGEKVFLECVQDMDHENMFWYRQDPGLGLRLIYFSYDVKMKEKGDIPEGYSVSREKKERFSLILESASTNQTSMYLCASSTSGRGSYNEQFFGPGTRLTVL.

The chain joins TRBV6-2 or TRBV6-3 to TRBJ2-1, with TRBD1 identical over 7 bases. Germline CDR1 and CDR2: MNHEY and SVGEGT. J was trimmed by 4 bases and V by 6 bases; bases with no gene match: 9. This CDR3 has 15 amino acids. As DNA, the CDR3 is TGTGCCAGCAGCTCCGGCGTGACAGGGTACAATGAGCAGTTCTTC. Its protein product is CASSSGVTGYNEQFF.

The chain couples TRBV6-6 to TRBJ2-3, with D possibly matching TRBD2 (7 bases). The CDR3 totals 15 residues. V was cut by 5 bases and J by 14 bases, with 26 bases left in between. Germline CDR1 is MNHNY and CDR2 is SVGAGI (reference sequence). The CDR3 nucleotides read TGTGCCAGCAGTCAACCGGGGCGGGGGCTCAGATACGCGTATTTT. Translating it yields CASSQPGRGLRYAYF.

This clonotype was detected only a few times. V is TRBV5-1 and J is TRBJ2-7; 8 bases match TRBD1. The CDR3 length is 15 residues. V dropped 2 bases and J dropped 3; count of bases not matched to a gene: 7. Germline V gene sequence: CDR1 SGHRS, CDR2 YFSETQ. DNA for the CDR3: TGCGCCAGCAGCTTACGACAGGGGCCATACTACGAGCAGTACTTC. It translates to CASSLRQGPYYEQYF. Supplemented by reference TRBV5-1 and TRBJ2-7, the full variable domain reads KAGVTQTPRYLIKTRGQQVTLSCSPISGHRSVSWYQQTPGQGLQFLFEYFSETQRNKGNFPGRFSGRQFSNSRSEMNVSTLELGDSALYLCASSLRQGPYYEQYFGPGTRLTVT.

The rearrangement uses TRBV13 and TRBJ2-7, with 9 nucleotides matching TRBD1. The CDR3 extends over 15 amino acids. V lost 8 bases and J lost 3; bases outside the gene matches: 11. Germline assignment: CDR1 PRHDT and CDR2 FYEKMQ (reference sequence). CDR3 DNA: TGTGCCAGCGGTCCAGGGACAGGGTCCTACTACGAGCAGTACTTC. As protein: CASGPGTGSYYEQYF.

V is TRBV7-2 and J is TRBJ2-7; possible D gene TRBD2, 5 bases. The CDR3 contains 18 residues. The germline V gene has CDR1 SGHTA and CDR2 FQGNSA. Trimming stripped 1 base from V and 0 bases from J, with 19 bases between. This CDR3 is CASSLGGRGFPPSYEQYF. Here the CDR3 DNA reads TGTGCCAGCAGCTTAGGGGGTAGAGGGTTTCCCCCCTCCTACGAGCAGTACTTC. Drawing the rest from reference TRBV7-2 and TRBJ2-7, the complete variable domain is GAGVSQSPSNKVTEKGKDVELRCDPISGHTALYWYRQSLGQGLEFLIYFQGNSAPDKSGLPSDRFSAERTGGSVSTLTIQRTQQEDSAVYLCASSLGGRGFPPSYEQYFGPGTRLTVT.

The genes are TRBV18 and TRBJ1-1, with D possibly matching TRBD1 (5 bases). The length of the CDR3 is 14 residues. Per the germline V gene, CDR1 is KGHSH and CDR2 is LQKENI. Trimming stripped 2 bases from V and 4 bases from J, with 11 bases between. In nucleotides, the CDR3 is TGTGCCAGCTCACCATTAGACGGGGGCACTGAAGCTTTCTTT. It codes for CASSPLDGGTEAFF.

This chain connects TRBV5-6 to TRBJ2-1, with 7 nucleotides matching TRBD1. With V trimmed by 0 bases and J by 5 bases, 23 bases remained unmatched. CDR3 length: 21 residues. The V gene's germline CDR1 is SGHDT and CDR2 YYEEEE. This CDR3 is CASSLGLVVITGTVGNNEQFF. The CDR3 DNA is TGTGCCAGCAGCTTGGGGTTAGTCGTTATAACAGGGACAGTGGGGAACAATGAGCAGTTCTTC.

Notes on this clonotype: The junction shows a germline mismatch at one end, possibly a read error. The V and J genes are TRBV6-5 and TRBJ2-5, with no clear D. Germline V gene sequence: CDR1 MNHEY, CDR2 SVGAGI. The CDR3 extends over 14 amino acids. CDR3: CARSYYPAGETQYF. The CDR3, as DNA: TGTGCCCGCAGTTACTACCCCGCTGGAGAGACCCAGTACTTC.

This clonotype has more than one count but fewer than ten. The rearrangement joins TRBV7-2 to TRBJ2-1; D not resolved. The germline V and J ends were trimmed by 1 base and 7 bases, with 8 bases remaining between them. This CDR3 region has 13 residues. Germline lookup yields CDR1 SGHTA and CDR2 FQGNSA. The CDR3 DNA sequence: TGTGCCAGCAGCTTAGGCCTAAGGAATGAGCAGTTCTTC. Residues: CASSLGLRNEQFF.

The genes are TRBV28 and TRBJ2-1; D remains unclear. This CDR3 has 14 residues. V lost 7 bases and J lost 0, with 10 bases in between. The V gene's germline CDR1 is MDHEN and CDR2 SYDVKM. The CDR3 coding sequence is TGTGCCAGCACTCGCAGGAGCTCCTACAATGAGCAGTTCTTC. This encodes CASTRRSSYNEQFF.

This clonotype was counted only a few times. CDR3 nucleotide sequence: TGTGCCATCAGTGAGTCGTTGGCCGGGACAGGGATCCGTGAGCAGTACTTC. It yields the protein CAISESLAGTGIREQYF. The chain links TRBV10-3 to TRBJ2-7; 9 bases line up with TRBD1. The germline V gene has CDR1 ENHRY and CDR2 SYGVKD. Trimming took 0 bases from V and 7 from J; bases not matched to a gene: 13. This CDR3 comprises 17 residues.